The TCR beta chain under discussion was sequenced for a study of graft-versus-host responses after intestinal transplantation. Regarding the study as a whole: Early after transplant, HvG declines were associated with peak levels of circulating GvH clones.

Clones were sequenced by immunoSEQ multiplex PCR, and TCRdb holds only the in-frame ones, with some missing. The sample yields 11,000 to 15,000 clones, more than 35% seen once. The germline V gene encodes CDR1 WNHNN and CDR2 SYGVQD (reference sequence). The junction had 11 bases not matched to a gene; V was cut back by 8 bases and J by 0 bases. This CDR3 has 18 amino acids. The chain employs TRBV10-1 and TRBJ2-3; TRBD2 matches 13 bases. This receptor was taken from a human patient who received an intestinal transplant. The source was alloreactive CD4+ T cells from a mixed lymphocyte reaction culture, collected before intestinal transplant. Subset defined: CFSE-low proliferating T cells sorted from approximately 6-day pre-transplant mixed lymphocyte reaction (GvH or HvG direction). CDR3 in amino acids: CASGSSPGLAGSTDTQYF. The DNA of the CDR3 is TGCGCCAGCGGTTCATCTCCGGGACTAGCGGGGAGCACAGATACGCAGTATTTT.